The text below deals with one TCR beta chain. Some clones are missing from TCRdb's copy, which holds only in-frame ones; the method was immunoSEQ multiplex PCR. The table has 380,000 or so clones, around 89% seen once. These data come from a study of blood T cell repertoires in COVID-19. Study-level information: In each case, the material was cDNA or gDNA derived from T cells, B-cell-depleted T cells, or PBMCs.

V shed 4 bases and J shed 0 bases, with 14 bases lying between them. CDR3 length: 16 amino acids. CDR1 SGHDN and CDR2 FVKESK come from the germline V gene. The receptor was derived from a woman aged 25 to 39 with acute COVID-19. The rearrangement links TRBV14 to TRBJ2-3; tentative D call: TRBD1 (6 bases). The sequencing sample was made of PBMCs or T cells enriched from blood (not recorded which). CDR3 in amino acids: CASSRSDRTSTDTQYF. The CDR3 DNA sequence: TGTGCCAGCAGCCGAAGCGACAGGACTAGCACAGATACGCAGTATTTT. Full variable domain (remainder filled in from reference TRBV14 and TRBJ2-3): EAGVTQFPSHSVIEKGQTVTLRCDPISGHDNLYWYRRVMGKEIKFLLHFVKESKQDESGMPNNRFLAERTGGTYSTLKVQPAELEDSGVYFCASSRSDRTSTDTQYFGPGTRLTVL.